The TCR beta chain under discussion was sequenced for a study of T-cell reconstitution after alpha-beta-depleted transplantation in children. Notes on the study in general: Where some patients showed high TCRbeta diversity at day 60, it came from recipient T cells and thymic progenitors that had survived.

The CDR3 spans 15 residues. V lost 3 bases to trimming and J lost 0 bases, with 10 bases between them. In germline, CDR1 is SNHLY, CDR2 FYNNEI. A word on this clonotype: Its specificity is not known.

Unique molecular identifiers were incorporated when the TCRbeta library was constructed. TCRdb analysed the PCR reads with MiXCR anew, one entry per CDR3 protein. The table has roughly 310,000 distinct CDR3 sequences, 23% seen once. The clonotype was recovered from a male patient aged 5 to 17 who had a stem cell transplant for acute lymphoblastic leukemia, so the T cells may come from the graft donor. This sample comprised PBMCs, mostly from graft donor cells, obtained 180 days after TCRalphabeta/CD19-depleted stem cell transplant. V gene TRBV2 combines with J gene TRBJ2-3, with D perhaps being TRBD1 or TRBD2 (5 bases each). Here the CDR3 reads CASSDGGSSTDTQYF. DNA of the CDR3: TGTGCCAGCAGTGATGGGGGTTCTAGCACAGATACGCAGTATTTT.